The 30 T cell receptor beta chains reported below all come from one sample, sequenced in a study of beta chain features in type 1 diabetes. The investigators reverse transcribed all of the isolated RNA, so they sequenced expressed TCRB transcripts. Sequencing used immunoSEQ multiplex PCR; TCRdb keeps in-frame clones, though not all of them. The table records about 340,000 clones, 8% of them present only once. The sequencing input was central memory CD4+ T cells from blood. All receptors derive from a woman younger than 35 in good health.

The chain recombines TRBV5-1 with TRBJ2-3; TRBD2 matches 9 bases. This CDR3 is built from 15 residues. Germline V gene sequence: CDR1 SGHRS, CDR2 YFSETQ. Trimming cost V 1 base and J 2 bases; bases outside gene matches: 2. CDR3: CASSLPSGTTDTQYF. In DNA form, the CDR3 reads TGCGCCAGCAGCTTGCCTAGCGGGACCACAGATACGCAGTATTTT.

This chain links TRBV18 with TRBJ1-1; D may be TRBD1 (5 bases). CDR3 size: 15 residues. CDR1 and CDR2 (germline): KGHSH, LQKENI. The ends were cut back, 3 bases at V and 3 bases at J, with 14 bases in the middle. The CDR3 protein is CASSPRQGVYTEAFF. The CDR3 DNA sequence: TGTGCCAGCTCACCCCGCCAGGGCGTGTACACTGAAGCTTTCTTT.

This clone has just a few counts. The genes are TRBV5-1 and TRBJ2-5; D remains ambiguous. Germline loops: CDR1 SGHRS, CDR2 YFSETQ. The CDR3 spans 14 residues. Trimming pared 3 bases from V and 2 bases from J, leaving 11 bases between. CDR3 sequence: CASSYTGPQETQYF. CDR3 in DNA: TGCGCCAGCAGCTACACCGGCCCTCAAGAGACCCAGTACTTC.

This clone was seen only a few times. The chain is built from TRBV11-2 and TRBJ2-4, with D tentatively TRBD1 or TRBD2 (5 bases each). The CDR3 consists of 11 residues. V was cut by 5 bases and J by 8 bases, with 7 bases left in between. Germline V gives CDR1 SGHAT, CDR2 FQNNGV. The CDR3 loop is CASSLGDIQYF. The CDR3 DNA is TGTGCCAGCAGCCTGGGGGACATTCAGTACTTC.

Many counts were recorded for this clone. The genes are TRBV10-3 and TRBJ2-1; 8 bases line up with TRBD1. The CDR3 extends over 15 amino acids. Germline-derived CDR1 and CDR2 are ENHRY and SYGVKD. V was pared by 4 bases and J by 7 bases, with 9 bases of the junction left unmatched. The chain's CDR3 is CAISAATGVSNEQFF. CDR3 DNA sequence: TGTGCCATCAGTGCGGCGACAGGGGTTAGTAATGAGCAGTTCTTC.

This clone has more than one count but fewer than ten. The CDR3 DNA is TGTGCCAGTAGCGCGTGGGGGGCAAGGGGCACTGAAGCTTTCTTT. It codes for CASSAWGARGTEAFF. The chain has TRBV19 and TRBJ1-1, with D maybe TRBD1 (6 bases). Trimming took off 6 bases at V and 4 bases at J, with 18 bases between the two ends. Looked up from germline, CDR1 is LNHDA and CDR2 is SQIVND (reference sequence). The CDR3 sequence is 15 residues long.

The chain employs TRBV27 and TRBJ2-1, with 10 bases that match TRBD1. The CDR3 contains 18 residues. Germline assignment: CDR1 MNHEY and CDR2 SMNVEV (reference sequence). V trimming: 1 base; J trimming: 8 bases; junction bases outside the gene matches: 14. This CDR3 reads CASSLYPPVGQGYDEQFF. Written as DNA, the CDR3 is TGTGCCAGCAGTTTATACCCACCGGTGGGACAGGGGTACGATGAGCAGTTCTTC.

The chain carries TRBV6-5 and TRBJ2-5; TRBD2 might be the D (5 bases). There are 13 residues in the CDR3. V was trimmed by 5 bases and J by 5 bases, leaving 12 bases between them. CDR1 and CDR2 from the germline V gene are MNHEY and SVGAGI. The chain's CDR3 is CASSVGGRETQYF. As DNA, the CDR3 is TGTGCCAGCAGTGTCGGAGGACGTGAGACCCAGTACTTC.

This clone was detected many times. This CDR3 is CAIARDTQETQYF. The CDR3, as DNA: TGTGCCATCGCAAGGGACACCCAAGAGACCCAGTACTTC. The rearrangement links TRBV10-3 to TRBJ2-5, with D perhaps TRBD1 (6 bases). Germline-derived CDR1 and CDR2 are ENHRY and SYGVKD. Trimming removed 8 bases at V and 1 base at J, with 11 bases between. The CDR3 is made up of 13 amino acids.

This clone was seen only a few times. The rearrangement links TRBV2 to TRBJ2-7; D gene uncertain. This CDR3 has 13 amino acids. Germline-derived CDR1 and CDR2 are SNHLY and FYNNEI. Trimming left V 7 bases short and J 1 base short, with 11 bases between. The CDR3 DNA reads TGTGCCAGCAACGGCGGAATTTCCTACGAGCAGTACTTC. This codes for CASNGGISYEQYF.

The chain couples TRBV5-1 to TRBJ2-3, with D perhaps given as TRBD1 or TRBD2 (5 bases each). V was shortened by 3 bases and J by 1 base, with 12 bases between the two germline ends. The germline V gene has CDR1 SGHRS and CDR2 YFSETQ. The CDR3 totals 15 residues. CDR3 loop: CASSSAGTRTDTQYF. The CDR3 DNA is TGCGCCAGCAGCTCGGCAGGGACCCGCACAGATACGCAGTATTTT.

In its sample, this clone was seen a few times. The same CDR3 also results from other DNA sequences found in this sample. The chain links TRBV5-1 to TRBJ2-3, with D unresolved. This CDR3 comprises 14 residues. Germline V lookup: CDR1 SGHRS, CDR2 YFSETQ. V was clipped by 4 bases and J by 4 bases, with 13 bases between them. The CDR3 DNA reads as TGCGCCAGCAGCCTGGCTATTCCGCCAGATACGCAGTATTTT. It encodes CASSLAIPPDTQYF.

About this clone: At one boundary the junction diverges from the germline segment, which might be a read error. CDR3 in amino acids: CASSDDRDKTQYF. CDR3 DNA: TGCGCCAGCAGCGATGACAGGGACAAGACCCAGTACTTC. The V gene is TRBV7-2, the J gene TRBJ2-5; 7 nucleotides match TRBD1. In germline, CDR1 is SGHTA, CDR2 FQGNSA. The CDR3 is 13 residues long.

This rearrangement joins TRBV11-2 to TRBJ1-2; no clear D gene. V was clipped by 2 bases and J by 4 bases, with 17 bases between them. The germline CDR1 and CDR2 sequences are SGHAT and FQNNGV. This CDR3 comprises 16 residues. CDR3 DNA: TGTGCCAGCAGCTTAAGTACTTGGGCCGCGTTCTATGGCTACACCTTC. It codes for CASSLSTWAAFYGYTF.

A single count supports this clone. The V and J genes are TRBV25-1 and TRBJ1-4, with D unclear. CDR1 is MGHDK and CDR2 is SYGVNS in the germline V gene. Trimming removed 3 bases from V and 6 bases from J, with 14 bases in between. There are 15 residues in the CDR3. The CDR3 DNA sequence: TGTGCCAGCAGTGATTCGCATTCACGGCATGAAAAACTGTTTTTT. This gives the protein CASSDSHSRHEKLFF.

This clone was seen more than once but under ten times. This sequence joins TRBV19 and TRBJ1-1; tentative D call: TRBD1 (5 bases). The CDR3 spans 14 residues. Germline V CDR1 and CDR2: LNHDA, SQIVND (reference sequence). V dropped 4 bases and J dropped 6 bases, with 15 bases sitting between them. The CDR3 DNA follows: TGTGCCAGTAGTAGTGGCAGGGAAGTGGCTGAAGCTTTCTTT. Protein: CASSSGREVAEAFF.

The chain combines TRBV4-3 with TRBJ2-5; 10 bases match TRBD1. CDR3 size: 17 residues. Germline values: CDR1 LGHNA, CDR2 YSLEER. The J segment lost 5 bases and the V segment lost 0 bases, leaving 9 bases of the junction unmatched. The chain's CDR3 is CASSQDTGTGVRETQYF. CDR3 nucleotides: TGCGCCAGCAGCCAAGATACCGGGACAGGGGTGCGCGAGACCCAGTACTTC.

The chain combines TRBV7-2 with TRBJ2-6; D is unclear. Deletions cut 5 bases from V and 2 bases from J, with 13 bases between. CDR1 and CDR2 from the germline V gene are SGHTA and FQGNSA. The CDR3 runs 16 residues. Here the CDR3 DNA reads TGTGCCAGCAGCCGCGAAAGACTCACTGGGGCCAACGTCCTGACTTTC. It is translated as CASSRERLTGANVLTF.

This clone was seen many times. This rearrangement joins TRBV15 to TRBJ2-6; TRBD1 matches at 7 bases. This CDR3 spans 16 amino acids. The ends lost 8 bases at V and 1 base at J; junction bases unmatched: 8. Germline CDR1 reads LNHNV; CDR2 reads YYDKDF (reference sequence). The CDR3 loop is CATGDRPLSGANVLTF. In DNA, the CDR3 is TGTGCCACCGGGGACAGACCGCTTTCTGGGGCCAACGTCCTGACTTTC.

This clone showed up just a few times. This CDR3 reads CASSYSRSDRKETQYF. Here the CDR3 DNA reads TGTGCCAGCAGTTACTCCCGGTCTGACAGAAAAGAGACCCAGTACTTC. The J gene is TRBJ2-5, the V gene TRBV6-5; D might be TRBD1 (5 bases). V was cut by 0 bases and J by 3 bases, with 14 bases left in between. The CDR3 contains 16 residues. Germline assignment: CDR1 MNHEY and CDR2 SVGAGI.

This clone was picked up many times. The gene calls are TRBV5-4 and TRBJ1-2; a weak D match, TRBD1 (6 bases). Germline V lookup: CDR1 SGHNT, CDR2 YYREEE (reference sequence). The CDR3 is made up of 13 amino acids. Trimming left V 4 bases short and J 6 bases short, with 13 bases between. The CDR3 region is CASSLTGKDGYTF. The CDR3 DNA reads as TGTGCCAGCAGCCTCACAGGGAAAGATGGCTACACCTTC.

This clone has just a few counts. The chain recombines TRBV27 with TRBJ2-7; tentatively, D is TRBD1 or TRBD2 (6 bases each). Looked up from germline, CDR1 is MNHEY and CDR2 is SMNVEV (reference sequence). The CDR3 is 14 amino acids. V lost 2 bases and J 4 bases, leaving 12 bases between the germline ends. The CDR3 DNA is TGTGCCAGCAGTTTAAAAGGAGGGACATACGAGCAGTACTTC. It encodes CASSLKGGTYEQYF.

There are many counts of this clone. The same CDR3 arises from other DNA sequences in this sample as well. The chain has TRBV7-2 and TRBJ2-1; D is uncertain. There are 13 residues in the CDR3. V lost 1 base and J 4 bases, leaving 5 bases between the germline ends. The germline CDR1 and CDR2 sequences are SGHTA and FQGNSA. The CDR3 nucleotides are TGTGCCAGCAGCTTAGGCAGATACAATGAGCAGTTCTTC. It codes for CASSLGRYNEQFF.

This clone appeared a few times. This chain joins TRBV28 and TRBJ2-3, with TRBD2 matching 8 bases. The CDR3 contains 15 residues. V lost 5 bases to trimming and J lost 2 bases; unmatched junction nucleotides: 6. Germline loops: CDR1 MDHEN, CDR2 SYDVKM. The CDR3 DNA sequence: TGTGCCAGCAGTATCGGGAGGGCAGCCACAGATACGCAGTATTTT. Its protein product is CASSIGRAATDTQYF. Together with reference TRBV28 and TRBJ2-3, the CDR3 gives the full variable domain: DVKVTQSSRYLVKRTGEKVFLECVQDMDHENMFWYRQDPGLGLRLIYFSYDVKMKEKGDIPEGYSVSREKKERFSLILESASTNQTSMYLCASSIGRAATDTQYFGPGTRLTVL.

This clone was counted at least ten times. The chain uses TRBV5-1 and TRBJ2-1; TRBD2 matches at 7 bases. J was trimmed by 5 bases and V by 1 base; bases with no gene match: 3. There are 14 residues in the CDR3. CDR1 SGHRS and CDR2 YFSETQ come from the germline V gene. CDR3 sequence: CASSLRDYNNEQFF. For the CDR3, the DNA is TGCGCCAGCAGCTTGCGGGACTACAACAATGAGCAGTTCTTC.

Here the CDR3 reads CASSDQDRYQETQYF. CDR3 coding DNA: TGTGCCAGCAGTGATCAGGACAGGTACCAAGAGACCCAGTACTTC. V and J are TRBV25-1 and TRBJ2-5, with 7 bases that match TRBD1. The CDR3 has 15 amino acids. The germline gives CDR1 MGHDK, CDR2 SYGVNS. V lost 3 bases and J lost 0; bases outside the gene matches: 4. The complete variable domain, with remaining parts taken from reference TRBV25-1 and TRBJ2-5, reads EADIYQTPRYLVIGTGKKITLECSQTMGHDKMYWYQQDPGMELHLIHYSYGVNSTEKGDLSSESTVSRIRTEHFPLTLESARPSHTSQYLCASSDQDRYQETQYFGPGTRLLVL.

This clone turned up a few times. This sequence joins TRBV7-2 and TRBJ1-1; TRBD1 is a possible D gene (5 bases). The CDR3 is 13 residues long. V was pared by 5 bases and J by 4 bases, with 11 bases between. Germline V gene data show CDR1 as SGHTA and CDR2 as FQGNSA. CDR3 residues: CASSQLGVTEAFF. The CDR3 coding sequence is TGTGCCAGCAGCCAACTGGGGGTCACTGAAGCTTTCTTT.

This clone was seen a few times. The chain is built from TRBV29-1 and TRBJ2-2, with D possibly being TRBD1 (6 bases). V lost 7 bases to trimming and J lost 0 bases, with 12 bases between them. The germline V gene encodes CDR1 SQVTM and CDR2 ANQGSEA. This CDR3 is 14 amino acids long. The DNA of the CDR3 is TGCAGCGCTCAAAGGACAGCGAACACCGGGGAGCTGTTTTTT. Translated: CSAQRTANTGELFF.

At least ten counts were recorded for this clone. Other DNA sequences of this sample code for an identical CDR3. The chain combines TRBV7-2 with TRBJ2-7, with 9 bases that match TRBD2. Germline CDR1 reads SGHTA; CDR2 reads FQGNSA. The CDR3 loop spans 14 amino acids. J lost 3 bases, V lost 5 bases, and 5 bases had no gene match. The CDR3 DNA sequence: TGTGCCAGCAGCCCTAGCGGGACTAGCTACGAGCAGTACTTC. Its translation is CASSPSGTSYEQYF.

J is TRBJ2-2 and V is TRBV7-2, with 12 nucleotides matching TRBD2. Germline CDR1 reads SGHTA; CDR2 reads FQGNSA. The CDR3 runs to 16 residues. V gave up 5 bases and J gave up 4 bases; unmatched junction bases: 5. The DNA of the CDR3 is TGTGCCAGCAGCCCTAGCGGGAGGGCCAGCACCGGGGAGCTGTTTTTT. Amino acid sequence: CASSPSGRASTGELFF.